The present TCR beta chain was sequenced within a study of T cells in Graves' hyperthyroidism and ophthalmopathy. Amplified TCR beta CDR3 regions derived from RNA transcripts. The TCR CDR3 first-round RT-PCR relied on the HTBI primer set. MiXCR, run by TCRdb on the multiplex PCR reads, gives a single entry per CDR3 protein. The data show roughly 170,000 distinct CDR3 sequences, roughly 10% seen once. This clonotype was seen ten or more times. This may come from a read error, since a much larger clone is one base off. CDR1 is SNHLY, CDR2 FYNNEI, per germline. CDR3 length equals 17 residues. The sample was blood. This clonotype originated in a woman aged 18-29 years with Graves' hyperthyroidism that later progressed to Graves' ophthalmopathy. The chain links TRBV2 to TRBJ2-1; TRBD2 agrees at 11 bases. CDR3 sequence (DNA): TGTGCCAGCAGTGAAGCAGCGCTAGCGGGAGGACCCCATGAGCAGCTCTTC. The encoded protein is CASSEAALAGGPHEQLF.